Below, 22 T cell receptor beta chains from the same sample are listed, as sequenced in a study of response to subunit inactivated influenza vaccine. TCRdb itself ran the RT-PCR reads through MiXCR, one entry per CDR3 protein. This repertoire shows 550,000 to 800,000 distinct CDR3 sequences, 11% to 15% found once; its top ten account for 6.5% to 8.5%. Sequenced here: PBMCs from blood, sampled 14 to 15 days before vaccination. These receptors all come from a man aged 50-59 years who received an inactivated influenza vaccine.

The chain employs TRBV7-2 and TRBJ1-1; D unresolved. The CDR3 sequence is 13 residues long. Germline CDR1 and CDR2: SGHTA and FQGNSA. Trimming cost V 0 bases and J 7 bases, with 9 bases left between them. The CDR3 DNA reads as TGTGCCAGCAGCTTAGCTCCCAAGAATGAAGCTTTCTTT. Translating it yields CASSLAPKNEAFF.

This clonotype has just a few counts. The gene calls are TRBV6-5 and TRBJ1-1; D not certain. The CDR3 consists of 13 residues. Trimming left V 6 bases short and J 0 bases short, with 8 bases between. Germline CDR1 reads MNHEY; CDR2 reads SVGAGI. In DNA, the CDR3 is TGTGCCAGCAGATACGTCATGAACACTGAAGCTTTCTTT. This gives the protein CASRYVMNTEAFF.

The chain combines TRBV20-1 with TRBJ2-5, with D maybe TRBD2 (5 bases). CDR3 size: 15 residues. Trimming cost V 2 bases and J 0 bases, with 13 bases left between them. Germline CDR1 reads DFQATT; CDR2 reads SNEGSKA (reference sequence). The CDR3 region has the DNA TGCAGTGCTAGACCATTACTAGAGGACCAAGAGACCCAGTACTTC. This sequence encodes CSARPLLEDQETQYF.

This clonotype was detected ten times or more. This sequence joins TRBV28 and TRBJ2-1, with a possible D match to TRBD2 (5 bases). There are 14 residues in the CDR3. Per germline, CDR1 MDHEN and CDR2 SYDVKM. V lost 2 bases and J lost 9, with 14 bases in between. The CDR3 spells CASSLLQLAPEQFF. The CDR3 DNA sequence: TGTGCCAGCAGTTTACTTCAGCTAGCCCCTGAGCAGTTCTTC.

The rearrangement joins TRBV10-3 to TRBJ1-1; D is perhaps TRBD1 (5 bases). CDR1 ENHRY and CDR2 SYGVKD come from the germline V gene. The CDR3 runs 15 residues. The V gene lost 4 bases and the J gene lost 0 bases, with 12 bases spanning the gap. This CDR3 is CAISARAGMNTEAFF. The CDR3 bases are TGTGCCATCAGTGCCAGGGCAGGAATGAACACTGAAGCTTTCTTT.

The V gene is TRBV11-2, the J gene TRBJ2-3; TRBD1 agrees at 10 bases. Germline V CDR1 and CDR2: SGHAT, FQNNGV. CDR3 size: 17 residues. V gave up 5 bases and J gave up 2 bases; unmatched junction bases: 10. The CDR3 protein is CASSEGTGDRSTDTQYF. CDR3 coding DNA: TGTGCCAGCAGCGAGGGGACAGGGGATAGGTCCACAGATACGCAGTATTTT.

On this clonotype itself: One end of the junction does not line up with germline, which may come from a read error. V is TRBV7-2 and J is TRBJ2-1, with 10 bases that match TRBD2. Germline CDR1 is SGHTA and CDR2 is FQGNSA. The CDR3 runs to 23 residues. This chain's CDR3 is CASSYSLRASSLKREGSHNEQFF. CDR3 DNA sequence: TGTGCCAGCAGCTACTCTCTGCGGGCATCCTCCCTCAAGCGGGAGGGCTCCCACAATGAGCAGTTCTTC.

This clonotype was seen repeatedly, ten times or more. The CDR3 sequence is CASSGQGEGNEKLFF. The CDR3 bases are TGCGCCAGCAGCGGACAGGGGGAAGGGAATGAAAAACTGTTTTTT. This rearrangement joins TRBV5-1 to TRBJ1-4; 10 nucleotides line up with TRBD1. Per germline, CDR1 SGHRS and CDR2 YFSETQ. The trim removed 4 bases at V and 5 bases at J, leaving 5 bases unmatched. The CDR3 is made up of 15 amino acids.

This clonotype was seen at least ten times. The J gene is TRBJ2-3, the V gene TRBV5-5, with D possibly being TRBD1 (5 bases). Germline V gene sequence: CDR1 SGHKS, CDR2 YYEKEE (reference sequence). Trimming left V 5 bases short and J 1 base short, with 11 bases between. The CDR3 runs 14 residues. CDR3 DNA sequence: TGTGCCAGCAGTTCAGGGTTGCGCACAGATACGCAGTATTTT. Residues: CASSSGLRTDTQYF.

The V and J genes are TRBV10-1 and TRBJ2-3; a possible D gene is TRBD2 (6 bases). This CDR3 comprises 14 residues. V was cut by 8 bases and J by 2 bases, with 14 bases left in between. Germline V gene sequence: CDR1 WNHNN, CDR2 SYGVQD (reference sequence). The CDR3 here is CASRDSEFTDTQYF. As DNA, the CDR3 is TGCGCCAGCCGGGACTCAGAATTCACAGATACGCAGTATTTT.

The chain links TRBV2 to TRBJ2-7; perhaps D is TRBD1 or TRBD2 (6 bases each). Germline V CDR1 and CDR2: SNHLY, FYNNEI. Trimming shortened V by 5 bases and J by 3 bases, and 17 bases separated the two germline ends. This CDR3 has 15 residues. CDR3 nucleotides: TGTGCCAGCAGTTATCGGGGGCCACCGAGCTACGAGCAGTACTTC. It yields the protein CASSYRGPPSYEQYF.

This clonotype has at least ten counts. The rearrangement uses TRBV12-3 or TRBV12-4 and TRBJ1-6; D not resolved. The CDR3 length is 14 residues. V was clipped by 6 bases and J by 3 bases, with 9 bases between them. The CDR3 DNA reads TGTGCCAGCAGACTGCGAGGCTATAATTCACCCCTCCACTTT. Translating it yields CASRLRGYNSPLHF.

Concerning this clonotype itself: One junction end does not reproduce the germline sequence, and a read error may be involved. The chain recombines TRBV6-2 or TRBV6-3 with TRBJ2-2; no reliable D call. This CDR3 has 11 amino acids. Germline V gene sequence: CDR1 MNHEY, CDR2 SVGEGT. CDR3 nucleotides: TGTTCCAGCACCCAACCCGGGGAGCTGTTTTTT. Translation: CSSTQPGELFF.

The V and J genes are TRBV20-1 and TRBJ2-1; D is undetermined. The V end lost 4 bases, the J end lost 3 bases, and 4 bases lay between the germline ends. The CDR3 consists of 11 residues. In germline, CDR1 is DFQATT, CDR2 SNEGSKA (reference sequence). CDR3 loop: CSAKDYNEQFF. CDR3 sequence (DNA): TGCAGTGCTAAAGACTACAATGAGCAGTTCTTC.

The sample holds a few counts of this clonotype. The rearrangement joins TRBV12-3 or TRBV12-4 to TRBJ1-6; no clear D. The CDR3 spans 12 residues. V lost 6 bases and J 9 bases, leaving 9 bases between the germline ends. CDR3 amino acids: CASSAGGSPLHF. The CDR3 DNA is TGTGCCAGCAGCGCAGGAGGTTCACCCCTCCACTTT.

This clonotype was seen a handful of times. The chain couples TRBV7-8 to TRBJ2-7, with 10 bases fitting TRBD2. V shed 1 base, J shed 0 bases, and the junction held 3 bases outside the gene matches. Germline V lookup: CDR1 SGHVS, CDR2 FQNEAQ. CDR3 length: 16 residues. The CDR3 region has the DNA TGTGCCAGCAGCTTAGTTCGGACTAGCGGCTCCTACGAGCAGTACTTC. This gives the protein CASSLVRTSGSYEQYF.

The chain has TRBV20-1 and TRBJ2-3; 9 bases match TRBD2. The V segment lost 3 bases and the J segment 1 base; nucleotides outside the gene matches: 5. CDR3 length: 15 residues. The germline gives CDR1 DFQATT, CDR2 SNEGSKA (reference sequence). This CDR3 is CSASGRGGGTDTQYF. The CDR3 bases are TGCAGTGCTAGTGGGCGGGGGGGAGGCACAGATACGCAGTATTTT.

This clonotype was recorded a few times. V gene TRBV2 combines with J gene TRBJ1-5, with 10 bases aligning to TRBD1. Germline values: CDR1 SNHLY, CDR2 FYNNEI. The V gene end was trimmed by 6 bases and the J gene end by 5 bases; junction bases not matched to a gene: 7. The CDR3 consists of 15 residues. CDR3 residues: CASRRDRGEYQPQHF. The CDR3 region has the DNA TGTGCCAGCAGAAGGGACAGGGGCGAATATCAGCCCCAGCATTTT.

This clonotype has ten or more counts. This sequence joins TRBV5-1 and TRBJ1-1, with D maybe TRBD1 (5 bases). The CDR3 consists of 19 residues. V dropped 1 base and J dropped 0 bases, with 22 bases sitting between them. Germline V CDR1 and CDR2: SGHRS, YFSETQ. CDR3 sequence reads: CASSLWGGTVALMNTEAFF. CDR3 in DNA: TGCGCCAGCAGCTTGTGGGGGGGTACAGTCGCCTTAATGAACACTGAAGCTTTCTTT.

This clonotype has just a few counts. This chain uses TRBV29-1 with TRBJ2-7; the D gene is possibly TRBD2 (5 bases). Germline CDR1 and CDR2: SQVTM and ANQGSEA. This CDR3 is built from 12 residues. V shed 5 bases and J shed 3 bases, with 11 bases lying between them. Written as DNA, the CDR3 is TGCAGCGTTTCCGGGGATTACTACGAGCAGTACTTC. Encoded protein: CSVSGDYYEQYF.

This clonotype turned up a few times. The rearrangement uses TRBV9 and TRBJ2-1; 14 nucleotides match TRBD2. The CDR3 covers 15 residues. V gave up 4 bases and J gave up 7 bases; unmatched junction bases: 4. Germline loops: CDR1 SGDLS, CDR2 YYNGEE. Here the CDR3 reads CASSRGTSGGNEQFF. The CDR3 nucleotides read TGTGCCAGCAGCCGGGGGACTAGCGGGGGTAATGAGCAGTTCTTC.

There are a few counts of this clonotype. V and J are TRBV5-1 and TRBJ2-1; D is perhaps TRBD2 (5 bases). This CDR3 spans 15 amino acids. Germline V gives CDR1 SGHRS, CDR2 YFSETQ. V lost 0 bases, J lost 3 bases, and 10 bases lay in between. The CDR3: CASSLDGISYNEQFF. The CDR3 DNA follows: TGCGCCAGCAGCTTGGACGGGATAAGCTACAATGAGCAGTTCTTC.